The sequence of this T cell receptor beta chain was determined in a study of T cell repertoires in cytomegalovirus infection. TCRdb analysed the reads with MiXCR anew, one entry per CDR3 protein. This table holds 250,000 or so distinct CDR3 sequences, around 12% found once. This clonotype showed up many times. V gave up 5 bases and J gave up 2 bases; unmatched junction bases: 3. This CDR3 comprises 14 residues. Germline V gene data show CDR1 as ENHRY and CDR2 as SYGVKD. The material sequenced was PBMCs. The TCR originated in a human donor in good health (CMV status not recorded). Some clones in this sample may be carry-over from other donors' samples. V is TRBV10-3 and J is TRBJ2-5; 9 nucleotides agree with TRBD2. The CDR3: CAISSGGPQETQYF. CDR3 DNA: TGTGCCATCAGTAGCGGGGGGCCGCAAGAGACCCAGTACTTC.